This record concerns one TCR beta chain sequence. What antigen it recognizes has not been identified. Qualities for individual bases were not recorded, and no much larger clone is one base off. The data originate from a study of technical replicates of blood from a few donors (dated by TCRdb to about 2017). Libraries were prepared through the immunoSEQ multiplex PCR assay. Entries here come from immuneACCESS through TCRdb and include only in-frame sequences with V and J called. Some clones fail to appear in such tables; in the studies checked, an unresolved V gene covers under half of the shortfall, and the cause of the remainder is unknown. The sample has fewer than 65,000 clones on record, around nine tenths of them singletons. The ten largest account for approximately 4.7% of the sample. The sequencing input was PBMCs. The clonotype originates from a human donor in good health. Some clones in this sample may be carry-over from other donors' samples.

This receptor carries the CDR3 CASSSRGNEKLFF. The DNA reads as follows: TGTGCCAGCAGTTCTAGAGGGAATGAAAAACTGTTTTTT. The chain links TRBV6-6 with TRBJ1-4; the D gene assignment is ambiguous. V was cut back by 4 bases and J by 5 bases, leaving a gap of 8 bases between them. CDR1 and CDR2, looked up from the germline V gene (reference sequence), are MNHNY and SVGAGI. Spanning cysteine to phenylalanine, the CDR3 consists of 13 amino acids. Only CDR3 DNA is held: 39 bases, read in frame from base 1.